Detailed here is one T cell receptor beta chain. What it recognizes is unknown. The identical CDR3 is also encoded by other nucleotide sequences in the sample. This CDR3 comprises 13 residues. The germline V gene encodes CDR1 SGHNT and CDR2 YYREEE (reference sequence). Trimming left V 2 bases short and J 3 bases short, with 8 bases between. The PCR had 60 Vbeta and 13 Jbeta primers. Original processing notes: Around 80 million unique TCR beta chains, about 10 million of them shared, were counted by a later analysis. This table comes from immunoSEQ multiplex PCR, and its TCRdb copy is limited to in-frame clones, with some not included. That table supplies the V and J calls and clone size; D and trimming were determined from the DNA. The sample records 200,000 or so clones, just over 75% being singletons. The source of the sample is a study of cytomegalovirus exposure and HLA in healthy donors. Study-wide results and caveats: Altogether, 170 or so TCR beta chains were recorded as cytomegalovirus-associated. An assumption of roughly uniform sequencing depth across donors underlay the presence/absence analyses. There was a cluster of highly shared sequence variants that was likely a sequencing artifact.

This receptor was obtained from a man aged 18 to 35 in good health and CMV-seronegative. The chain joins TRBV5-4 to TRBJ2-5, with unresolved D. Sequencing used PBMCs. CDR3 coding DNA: TGTGCCAGCAGCTTTGGGCAGAAAGAGACCCAGTACTTC. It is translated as CASSFGQKETQYF.